Below are 18 T cell receptor beta chains sequenced from a single sample in a study of human T cells and chemical hapten exposure. Specified time point: patch test 3, about 24 weeks after DPC sensitization. The treatment is: therapeutic diphenylcyclopropenone sensitization with weekly scalp DPC. TCRdb re-called the RACE reads through MiXCR, storing one row per CDR3 protein. The sample lists about 120,000 distinct CDR3 sequences; roughly 12% were seen once. Sample: whole blood, taken in connection with sensitization to the hapten diphenylcyclopropenone (DPC). The receptors here all came from a woman aged 50 to 60 with alopecia areata. Some clones in this sample may be carry-over from other donors' samples.

The J gene is TRBJ1-1, the V gene TRBV29-1, with D perhaps TRBD1 (6 bases). Trimming left V 6 bases short and J 6 bases short, with 14 bases between. Germline values: CDR1 SQVTM, CDR2 ANQGSEA. The CDR3 runs 12 residues. CDR3 amino acids: CSVRTGAAEAFF. In DNA, the CDR3 is TGCAGCGTCCGAACGGGGGCCGCTGAAGCTTTCTTT.

This clonotype was counted at least ten times. The chain couples TRBV25-1 to TRBJ2-7; D is possibly TRBD1 (5 bases). V was trimmed by 3 bases and J by 2 bases, leaving 11 bases between them. CDR3 size: 14 residues. Germline V gene data show CDR1 as MGHDK and CDR2 as SYGVNS. In nucleotides, the CDR3 is TGTGCCAGCAGTGAGGGGCCCCGGACCTACGAGCAGTACTTC. Translating gives CASSEGPRTYEQYF.

This clonotype was seen at least ten times. The chain joins TRBV7-2 to TRBJ2-3; D is undetermined. The CDR3 extends over 14 amino acids. V shed 2 bases and J shed 8 bases, with 14 bases lying between them. The V gene's germline CDR1 is SGHTA and CDR2 FQGNSA. Here the CDR3 DNA reads TGTGCCAGCAGCTTAAGTCGGCCGTCCGGTACGCAGTATTTT. It is translated as CASSLSRPSGTQYF.

The chain is built from TRBV4-2 and TRBJ2-6; the D gene is possibly TRBD2 (5 bases). The CDR3 sequence is 18 residues long. V lost 0 bases to trimming and J lost 0 bases, with 12 bases between them. Germline V lookup: CDR1 LGHNA, CDR2 YNFKEQ. Written as DNA, the CDR3 is TGTGCCAGCAGCCAAGATAGGATCGGACTCTCTGGGGCCAACGTCCTGACTTTC. Translated: CASSQDRIGLSGANVLTF.

This clonotype was counted a few times. The chain links TRBV18 to TRBJ1-2, with unresolved D. This CDR3 contains 15 residues. Looked up from germline, CDR1 is KGHSH and CDR2 is LQKENI. The germline V and J ends were trimmed by 3 bases and 5 bases, with 16 bases remaining between them. The CDR3 reads CASSPGSLRPYGYTF. The CDR3 DNA follows: TGTGCCAGCTCACCGGGCAGCTTACGACCTTATGGCTACACCTTC.

This chain connects TRBV27 to TRBJ1-1; D might be TRBD1 (5 bases). Germline V gene sequence: CDR1 MNHEY, CDR2 SMNVEV (reference sequence). V was trimmed by 0 bases and J by 4 bases, leaving 15 bases between them. This CDR3 region has 16 residues. CDR3 sequence (DNA): TGTGCCAGCAGTTTATCGATAGGGGAAAGGGCCACTGAAGCTTTCTTT. It translates to CASSLSIGERATEAFF.

The chain carries TRBV11-2 and TRBJ1-4; 7 bases line up with TRBD1. The CDR3 consists of 16 residues. The germline gives CDR1 SGHAT, CDR2 FQNNGV. After removal of 2 bases from V and 3 bases from J, the junction contained 6 bases not matched to a gene. CDR3 bases: TGTGCCAGCAGCTTAACCGGGACAGTGGCTAATGAAAAACTGTTTTTT. Translation: CASSLTGTVANEKLFF.

In this sample, this clonotype turned up a few times. The V call is TRBV3-1, the J call TRBJ2-2; 7 bases are shared with TRBD2. Germline V gene data show CDR1 as LGHDT and CDR2 as YNNKEL (reference sequence). Trimming took 4 bases from V and 2 from J; bases not matched to a gene: 4. This CDR3 is 15 amino acids long. CDR3 loop: CASSPGGFNTGELFF. CDR3 DNA: TGTGCCAGCAGCCCCGGGGGGTTCAACACCGGGGAGCTGTTTTTT. Together with reference TRBV3-1 and TRBJ2-2, the CDR3 gives the full variable domain: DTAVSQTPKYLVTQMGNDKSIKCEQNLGHDTMYWYKQDSKKFLKIMFSYNNKELIINETVPNRFSPKSPDKAHLNLHINSLELGDSAVYFCASSPGGFNTGELFFGEGSRLTVL.

The CDR3 region is CASSGLAGNNEQFF. DNA for the CDR3: TGCGCCAGCAGTGGCCTAGCGGGGAACAATGAGCAGTTCTTC. The chain carries TRBV10-2 and TRBJ2-1; 9 nucleotides agree with TRBD2. CDR1 and CDR2 from the germline V gene are WSHSY and SAAADI. Trimming at V came to 4 bases and at J to 5 bases, leaving 3 bases not matched to a gene. There are 14 residues in the CDR3.

This clonotype was recorded a few times. The chain uses TRBV5-6 and TRBJ2-7, with 8 bases matching TRBD2. Germline CDR1 reads SGHDT; CDR2 reads YYEEEE. Trimming at V came to 4 bases and at J to 0 bases, leaving 9 bases not matched to a gene. CDR3 length equals 16 residues. CDR3 sequence reads: CASSLLGLADSYEQYF. The CDR3 region has the DNA TGTGCCAGCAGCCTCCTAGGACTAGCAGACTCCTACGAGCAGTACTTC.

This clonotype showed up just a few times. V and J are TRBV27 and TRBJ1-6; TRBD1 agrees at 9 bases. The length of the CDR3 is 15 residues. Germline loops: CDR1 MNHEY, CDR2 SMNVEV (reference sequence). V lost 5 bases and J lost 10; bases outside the gene matches: 9. For the CDR3, the DNA is TGTGCCAGCAGTCTCGGGACAGGGCTTAGCTCACCCCTCCACTTT. It specifies CASSLGTGLSSPLHF.

This clonotype has ten or more counts. In nucleotides, the CDR3 is TGTGCCAGCAGCCCCCCAAGAGGGTACACCGGGGAGCTGTTTTTT. Encoded protein: CASSPPRGYTGELFF. The chain uses TRBV12-3 or TRBV12-4 and TRBJ2-2; TRBD2 is a possible D gene (5 bases). The V and J ends lost 6 bases and 3 bases respectively, with 14 bases between them. The CDR3 covers 15 residues.

This clonotype was seen ten or more times. This chain connects TRBV16 to TRBJ2-7, with D possibly TRBD2 on 5 matching bases. There are 14 residues in the CDR3. Trimming stripped 4 bases from V and 5 bases from J, with 15 bases between. In germline, CDR1 is KGHSY, CDR2 FQNENV. In nucleotides, the CDR3 is TGTGCCAGCAGCCCACACAGAGGGAGCCACGAGCAGTACTTC. Its translation is CASSPHRGSHEQYF.

In its sample, this clonotype was seen a few times. The chain couples TRBV5-1 to TRBJ2-2, with 9 positions matching TRBD2. The V and J ends lost 1 base and 6 bases, in that order; junction bases with no gene match: 10. Germline V gene data show CDR1 as SGHRS and CDR2 as YFSETQ. This CDR3 region has 17 residues. This chain's CDR3 is CASSLPSGSGSPGELFF. The CDR3 DNA is TGCGCCAGCAGCTTGCCTAGCGGTAGCGGGAGCCCCGGGGAGCTGTTTTTT.

This clonotype has just a few counts. The gene calls are TRBV21-1 and TRBJ2-7. TRBV21-1 is flagged as a pseudogene. This CDR3 spans 12 amino acids. The chain's CDR3 is CASSRSNHEQYF. In nucleotides, the CDR3 is TGTGCCAGCAGCAGAAGCAACCACGAGCAGTACTTC.

CDR3 residues: CASSEGDRPPYEQYF. The DNA for the CDR3 is TGTGCCAGCAGTGAAGGGGACAGGCCCCCCTACGAGCAGTACTTC. The rearrangement links TRBV2 to TRBJ2-7; 8 bases match TRBD1. This CDR3 contains 15 residues. V trimming: 1 base; J trimming: 2 bases; junction bases outside the gene matches: 4. Germline CDR1 reads SNHLY; CDR2 reads FYNNEI.

This clonotype was observed a few times. The chain has TRBV28 and TRBJ1-2, with D perhaps TRBD1 (6 bases). The length of the CDR3 is 15 residues. Germline V gives CDR1 MDHEN, CDR2 SYDVKM. V was shortened by 7 bases and J by 4 bases, with 19 bases between the two germline ends. The CDR3 region has the DNA TGTGCCAGCACCCCTCGGACGGGGGCGGGCTATGGCTACACCTTC. As protein: CASTPRTGAGYGYTF.

Comment on this clonotype: A read error may produce the germline difference seen at one junction end. V gene TRBV29-1 combines with J gene TRBJ2-3, with 14 bases that match TRBD2. The CDR3 covers 21 residues. From germline, CDR1 is SQVTM and CDR2 ANQGSEA. The CDR3 bases are TGCAGCGCTGAAGCCCCCGGGACTAGCGGGAGCCACCACCCTAGCACAGATACGCAGTATTTT. Amino acids: CSAEAPGTSGSHHPSTDTQYF.